The T cell receptor beta chain described here comes from a study of blood T cell repertoires in COVID-19. This clone was counted once. Data came from immunoSEQ multiplex PCR; TCRdb stores just in-frame clones and leaves some out. The table has about 34,000 clones, roughly 87% seen once. The CDR3 is made up of 13 amino acids. Per the germline V gene, CDR1 is SGHNT and CDR2 is YYREEE (reference sequence). Trimming stripped 1 base from V and 5 bases from J, with 7 bases between. The origin of this receptor is an elderly man with acute or convalescent COVID-19. The chain is built from TRBV5-4 and TRBJ2-1; D unclear. The sequenced material came from peripheral blood. CDR3 amino acids: CASSLSRDNEQFF. The DNA of the CDR3 is TGTGCCAGCAGCTTGAGCCGGGACAATGAGCAGTTCTTC.